These 14 T cell receptor beta chains were sequenced from one sample in a study of T cell responses to AZD1222 COVID-19 vaccine. Sequencing used immunoSEQ multiplex PCR; TCRdb keeps in-frame clones, though not all of them. The sample contains some 120,000 clones, roughly 86% of which appear only once. Sequenced here: peripheral blood, sampled 28 days after the second AZD1222 dose. The origin of the receptors is an adult who received the AZD1222 COVID-19 vaccine.

This clone was detected once. This chain's CDR3 is CASYRPGNQPQHF. As DNA, the CDR3 is TGTGCCTCCTACCGGCCGGGCAATCAGCCCCAGCATTTT. The chain combines TRBV6-6 with TRBJ1-5, with D uncertain. V lost 11 bases and J 2 bases, leaving 13 bases between the germline ends. Germline CDR1 MNHNY, CDR2 SVGAGI (reference sequence). This CDR3 is built from 13 residues.

This chain joins TRBV5-6 and TRBJ2-7; 9 nucleotides match TRBD1. The trim removed 3 bases at V and 6 bases at J, leaving 1 base unmatched. Germline V gene sequence: CDR1 SGHDT, CDR2 YYEEEE. This CDR3 has 12 amino acids. Here the CDR3 DNA reads TGTGCCAGCAGCTCGACAGGGGGCGAGCAGTACTTC. It specifies CASSSTGGEQYF. Full variable domain (outside the CDR3, taken from reference TRBV5-6 and TRBJ2-7): DAGVTQSPTHLIKTRGQQVTLRCSPKSGHDTVSWYQQALGQGPQFIFQYYEEEERQRGNFPDRFSGHQFPNYSSELNVNALLLGDSALYLCASSSTGGEQYFGPGTRLTVT.

V and J are TRBV5-1 and TRBJ2-1; TRBD2 aligns across 15 bases. Germline loops: CDR1 SGHRS, CDR2 YFSETQ. CDR3 size: 17 residues. V was pared by 4 bases and J by 3 bases, with 5 bases of the junction left unmatched. The CDR3 DNA follows: TGCGCCAGCAGCCTTGGGACTAGCGGGGGGTTCTACAATGAGCAGTTCTTC. Translation: CASSLGTSGGFYNEQFF.

The CDR3 spells CASSLGDPANYGYTF. The CDR3 DNA follows: TGTGCCAGCAGCCTAGGGGACCCAGCTAACTATGGCTACACCTTC. This chain connects TRBV7-9 to TRBJ1-2, with D possibly being TRBD1 (5 bases). Germline CDR1 SEHNR, CDR2 FQNEAQ (reference sequence). The CDR3 length is 15 residues. V lost 5 bases to trimming and J lost 0 bases, with 13 bases between them. Drawing the rest from reference TRBV7-9 and TRBJ1-2, the complete variable domain is DTGVSQNPRHKITKRGQNVTFRCDPISEHNRLYWYRQTLGQGPEFLTYFQNEAQLEKSRLLSDRFSAERPKGSFSTLEIQRTEQGDSAMYLCASSLGDPANYGYTFGSGTRLTVV.

In its sample, this clone was seen once. This chain joins TRBV5-4 and TRBJ2-5; a possible D gene is TRBD2 (6 bases). Per the germline V gene, CDR1 is SGHNT and CDR2 is YYREEE (reference sequence). Trimming cost V 4 bases and J 2 bases, with 9 bases left between them. This CDR3 spans 13 amino acids. CDR3 nucleotides: TGTGCCAGCAGCCGGGACTTGCAAGAGACCCAGTACTTC. Protein product: CASSRDLQETQYF.

V and J are TRBV7-2 and TRBJ2-7; TRBD2 matches 7 bases. The CDR3 contains 15 residues. V lost 5 bases and J lost 4; bases outside the gene matches: 11. Per germline, CDR1 SGHTA and CDR2 FQGNSA. CDR3 residues: CASSPRESAGYEQYF. CDR3 DNA sequence: TGTGCCAGCAGCCCCCGGGAATCAGCGGGATACGAGCAGTACTTC.

The chain joins TRBV4-3 to TRBJ2-1; D is uncertain. The CDR3 is 13 residues long. V lost 4 bases and J 6 bases, leaving 10 bases between the germline ends. Germline values: CDR1 LGHNA, CDR2 YSLEER. The CDR3 DNA sequence: TGCGCCAGCAGCCGCGAAACACTCAATGAGCAGTTCTTC. This sequence encodes CASSRETLNEQFF.

This clone has only a few counts. This chain uses TRBV12-5 with TRBJ2-2; tentatively, D is TRBD2 (5 bases). Germline CDR1 reads LGHNT; CDR2 reads FRNRAP. The V end lost 4 bases, the J end lost 0 bases, and 6 bases lay between the germline ends. This CDR3 comprises 14 residues. The CDR3 sequence: CASGSGSNTGELFF. CDR3 coding DNA: TGTGCTAGTGGTTCGGGGTCGAACACCGGGGAGCTGTTTTTT.

This clone was observed a few times. The V gene is TRBV7-8, the J gene TRBJ1-6; TRBD1 matches at 9 bases. CDR3 length: 20 residues. V was clipped by 4 bases and J by 1 base; unmatched bases: 14. The germline V gene has CDR1 SGHVS and CDR2 FQNEAQ. The CDR3 is CASSSPPGTGYWSYNSPLHF. For the CDR3, the DNA is TGTGCCAGCAGCTCCCCTCCCGGGACAGGGTATTGGTCCTATAATTCACCCCTCCACTTT.

This clone was detected once. The rearrangement joins TRBV28 to TRBJ2-7; D is perhaps TRBD1 (6 bases). Trimming took off 6 bases at V and 2 bases at J, with 11 bases between the two ends. Germline V CDR1 and CDR2: MDHEN, SYDVKM. The CDR3 length is 13 residues. The CDR3 protein is CASRGTPTYEQYF. Written as DNA, the CDR3 is TGTGCCAGCAGGGGGACACCTACCTACGAGCAGTACTTC. Full variable domain (remainder filled in from reference TRBV28 and TRBJ2-7): DVKVTQSSRYLVKRTGEKVFLECVQDMDHENMFWYRQDPGLGLRLIYFSYDVKMKEKGDIPEGYSVSREKKERFSLILESASTNQTSMYLCASRGTPTYEQYFGPGTRLTVT.

The V call is TRBV7-9, the J call TRBJ1-4; 9 bases match TRBD1. Germline V gives CDR1 SEHNR, CDR2 FQNEAQ (reference sequence). The V gene end was trimmed by 3 bases and the J gene end by 5 bases; junction bases not matched to a gene: 4. This CDR3 has 15 amino acids. The CDR3 DNA sequence: TGTGCCAGCAGCTTTCCCGGGACAGGGAATGAAAAACTGTTTTTT. Translating it yields CASSFPGTGNEKLFF.

The genes are TRBV18 and TRBJ1-5; TRBD1 agrees at 10 bases. The germline CDR1 and CDR2 sequences are KGHSH and LQKENI. With V trimmed by 2 bases and J by 3 bases, 4 bases remained unmatched. The CDR3 consists of 16 residues. CDR3 sequence (DNA): TGTGCCAGCTCACCAGCCGGACAGGGGGACAATCAGCCCCAGCATTTT. The encoded protein is CASSPAGQGDNQPQHF.

This rearrangement joins TRBV10-2 to TRBJ1-5; D is unclear. CDR3 size: 16 residues. Germline values: CDR1 WSHSY, CDR2 SAAADI. Trimming removed 3 bases from V and 0 bases from J, with 12 bases in between. The CDR3 region has the DNA TGCGCCAGCAGTGATAGCCTGGGAGATAGCAATCAGCCCCAGCATTTT. It yields the protein CASSDSLGDSNQPQHF.

This clone was detected a few times. This chain links TRBV5-1 with TRBJ2-3, with a weak D call TRBD2 (6 bases). The CDR3 runs 16 residues. Germline loops: CDR1 SGHRS, CDR2 YFSETQ. Trimming removed 5 bases at V and 2 bases at J, with 18 bases between. CDR3 in DNA: TGCGCCAGCAGTAGGGGTAGCGGTTCCGACACAGATACGCAGTATTTT. Encoded protein: CASSRGSGSDTDTQYF.